Each of the 15 T cell receptor beta chains below was sequenced from the same sample in a study of vaccination and CD4 T cells after COVID-19. With the Oncomine TCR Beta short-read assay, DNA from cultured CD4+ T cells was sequenced. TCRdb fed the PCR reads into MiXCR, producing one record per CDR3 protein. The sample lists approximately 7,000 distinct CDR3 sequences, about 25% occurring once. No antigen has been assigned to these receptors. Treatment meaning: approximately 9-day PBMC culture with coronavirus spike peptide pools or control peptides (ViraFEST assay). Source: CD4+ T cells from blood, cultured in vitro, taken after SARS-CoV-2 vaccination. These receptors originate from a human donor who had recovered from COVID-19.

This clonotype was seen only a few times. The V call is TRBV28, the J call TRBJ2-7; D unclear. Germline CDR1 reads MDHEN; CDR2 reads SYDVKM. The CDR3 extends over 11 amino acids. Between the trimmed V and J ends, which lost 8 bases and 3 bases, there was a span of 8 bases. CDR3 nucleotides: TGTGCCAGCGGGCACCACTACGAGCAGTACTTC. It is translated as CASGHHYEQYF.

The chain links TRBV10-3 to TRBJ2-3; 10 bases are shared with TRBD1. Germline values: CDR1 ENHRY, CDR2 SYGVKD. J was trimmed by 5 bases and V by 4 bases; bases with no gene match: 3. There are 14 residues in the CDR3. CDR3 protein: CAISGQGARDTQYF. CDR3 coding DNA: TGTGCCATCAGTGGACAGGGGGCTAGAGATACGCAGTATTTT.

The gene calls are TRBV28 and TRBJ1-2, with D possibly being TRBD1 (5 bases). The CDR3 runs to 15 residues. Per germline, CDR1 MDHEN and CDR2 SYDVKM. V was cut by 2 bases and J by 2 bases, with 12 bases left in between. In DNA, the CDR3 is TGTGCCAGCAGTTTAGTTCACAGGACCAACTATGGCTACACCTTC. Protein product: CASSLVHRTNYGYTF.

This rearrangement joins TRBV6-1 to TRBJ1-2; D ambiguous. There are 13 residues in the CDR3. The V gene lost 6 bases and the J gene lost 4 bases, with 12 bases spanning the gap. CDR1 MNHNS and CDR2 SASEGT come from the germline V gene. Here the CDR3 DNA reads TGTGCCAGCAGACTGACGGAATCCTATGGCTACACCTTC. This sequence encodes CASRLTESYGYTF.

V and J are TRBV7-2 and TRBJ1-2; no clear D gene. V was cut by 6 bases and J by 5 bases, with 10 bases left in between. The germline gives CDR1 SGHTA, CDR2 FQGNSA. This CDR3 is 12 amino acids long. The chain's CDR3 is CASSLSNYGYTF. CDR3 DNA: TGTGCCAGCAGTCTCTCAAATTATGGCTACACCTTC.

V and J are TRBV2 and TRBJ2-5; D perhaps matches TRBD2 (6 bases). From germline, CDR1 is SNHLY and CDR2 FYNNEI. V was shortened by 4 bases and J by 9 bases, with 21 bases between the two germline ends. The CDR3 has 15 amino acids. The CDR3 is CASSVFGLSQDAQYF. CDR3 bases: TGTGCCAGCAGTGTGTTCGGACTATCTCAGGACGCCCAGTACTTC.

This chain connects TRBV6-4 to TRBJ1-5, with D hard to call. Germline V gene lookup returns CDR1 MRHNA and CDR2 SNTAGT. The V end was cut by 6 bases, the J end by 0 bases, with 21 bases between. This CDR3 has 18 residues. The CDR3 reads CASSSQWGPLYSNQPQHF. DNA for the CDR3: TGTGCCAGCAGCTCCCAATGGGGTCCCCTATATAGCAATCAGCCCCAGCATTTT.

This clonotype was observed a handful of times. The J gene is TRBJ1-1, the V gene TRBV11-1; perhaps TRBD1 as D (6 bases). The CDR3 extends over 14 amino acids. In germline, CDR1 is SGHAT, CDR2 FQDESV (reference sequence). V shed 1 base and J shed 0 bases, with 6 bases lying between them. In nucleotides, the CDR3 is TGTGCCAGCAGCTTAGGACAGGTGAACACTGAAGCTTTCTTT. Encoded protein: CASSLGQVNTEAFF.

This clonotype ranks as medium-sized. This chain uses TRBV6-5 with TRBJ2-7; 7 nucleotides match TRBD1. Trimming removed 2 bases from V and 5 bases from J; junction bases left unmatched: 9. There are 15 residues in the CDR3. Germline CDR1 and CDR2: MNHEY and SVGAGI. The CDR3 loop reads CASSYTGTEGHEQYF. CDR3 DNA sequence: TGTGCCAGCAGTTACACCGGGACAGAAGGGCACGAGCAGTACTTC.

This clonotype is categorized as medium-sized. The chain has TRBV20-1 and TRBJ1-2; 7 bases agree with TRBD1. The germline gives CDR1 DFQATT, CDR2 SNEGSKA (reference sequence). Trimming removed 1 base from V and 4 bases from J; junction bases left unmatched: 6. CDR3 length: 14 amino acids. This CDR3 is CSARVGGVGYGYTF. CDR3 nucleotides: TGCAGTGCTAGAGTAGGGGGCGTGGGCTATGGCTACACCTTC.

The chain combines TRBV20-1 with TRBJ2-5; D perhaps matches TRBD2 (6 bases). The CDR3 totals 15 residues. Germline V gene lookup returns CDR1 DFQATT and CDR2 SNEGSKA (reference sequence). Trimming removed 0 bases at V and 1 base at J, with 12 bases between. CDR3 region: CSARDRRRGQETQYF. The CDR3 bases are TGCAGTGCTAGAGATAGGAGGAGGGGCCAAGAGACCCAGTACTTC.

This clonotype was counted a few times. DNA for the CDR3: TGTGCCAGCAGTGTAGGGACAGGGCATGCGTACGAGCAGTACTTC. Residues: CASSVGTGHAYEQYF. The chain is built from TRBV27 and TRBJ2-7; 9 nucleotides match TRBD1. V shed 5 bases and J 4 bases; nucleotides not matched to a gene: 9. The germline CDR1 and CDR2 sequences are MNHEY and SMNVEV (reference sequence). The CDR3 covers 15 residues.

By frequency in the sample, this clonotype is medium-sized. This chain joins TRBV6-1 and TRBJ2-1; TRBD2 matches 7 bases. J gave up 2 bases and V 7 bases, and 8 bases lay outside the gene matches. Per germline, CDR1 MNHNS and CDR2 SASEGT. The CDR3 covers 15 residues. DNA of the CDR3: TGTGCCAGCACCATAGGCGGGGGTACCTACAATGAGCAGTTCTTC. This encodes CASTIGGGTYNEQFF.

There are a few counts of this clonotype. This chain connects TRBV11-3 to TRBJ2-5; the D gene is possibly TRBD2 (5 bases). Trimming shortened V by 5 bases and J by 5 bases, and 18 bases separated the two germline ends. This CDR3 has 15 amino acids. Germline-derived CDR1 and CDR2 are SGHNT and YENEEA. CDR3 bases: TGTGCCAGCAGCCCCGATACTAGTATGTGGGAGACCCAGTACTTC. Its protein product is CASSPDTSMWETQYF.

This clonotype is judged medium-sized (0.01 to 0.1%). The rearrangement uses TRBV15 and TRBJ2-1; unclear D gene. CDR1 LNHNV and CDR2 YYDKDF come from the germline V gene (reference sequence). The CDR3 length is 13 residues. V shed 0 bases and J shed 5 bases, with 5 bases lying between them. This CDR3 is CATSRDQNNEQFF. CDR3 nucleotide sequence: TGTGCCACCAGCAGAGACCAGAACAATGAGCAGTTCTTC.